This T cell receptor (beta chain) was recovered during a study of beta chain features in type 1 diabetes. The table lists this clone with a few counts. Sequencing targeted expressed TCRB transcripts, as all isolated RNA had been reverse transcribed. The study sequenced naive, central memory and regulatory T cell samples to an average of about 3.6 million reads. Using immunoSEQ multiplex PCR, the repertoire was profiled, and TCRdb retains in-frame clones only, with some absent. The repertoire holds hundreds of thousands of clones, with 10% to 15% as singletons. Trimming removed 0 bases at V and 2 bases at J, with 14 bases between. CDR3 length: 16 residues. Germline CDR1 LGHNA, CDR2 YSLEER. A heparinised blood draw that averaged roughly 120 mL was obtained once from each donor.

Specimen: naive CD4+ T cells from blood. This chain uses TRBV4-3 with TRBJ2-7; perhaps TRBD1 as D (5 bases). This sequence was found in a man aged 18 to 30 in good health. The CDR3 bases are TGCGCCAGCAGCCAAGAAGTCGGACATGGGGCCTACGAGCAGTACTTC. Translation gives CASSQEVGHGAYEQYF.